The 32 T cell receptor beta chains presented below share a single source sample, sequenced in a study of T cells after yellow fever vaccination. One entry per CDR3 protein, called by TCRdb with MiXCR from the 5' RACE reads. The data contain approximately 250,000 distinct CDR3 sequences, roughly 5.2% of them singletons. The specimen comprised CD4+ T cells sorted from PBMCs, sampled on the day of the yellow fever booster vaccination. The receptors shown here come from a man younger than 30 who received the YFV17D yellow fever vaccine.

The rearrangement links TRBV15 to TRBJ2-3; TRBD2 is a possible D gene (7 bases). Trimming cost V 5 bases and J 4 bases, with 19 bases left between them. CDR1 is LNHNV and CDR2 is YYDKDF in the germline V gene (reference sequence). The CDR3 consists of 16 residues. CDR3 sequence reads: CATSDGVGGGPDTQYF. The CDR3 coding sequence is TGTGCCACCAGCGACGGGGTTGGGGGGGGCCCAGATACGCAGTATTTT.

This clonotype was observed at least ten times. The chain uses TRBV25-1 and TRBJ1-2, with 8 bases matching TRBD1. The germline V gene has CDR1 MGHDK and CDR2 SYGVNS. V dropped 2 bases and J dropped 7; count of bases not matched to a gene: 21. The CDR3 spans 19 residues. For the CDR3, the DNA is TGTGCCAGCAGTGAAAATTCCCCCATCCCCCCCAGGGGGCTGAGTGGCTACACCTTC. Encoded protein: CASSENSPIPPRGLSGYTF.

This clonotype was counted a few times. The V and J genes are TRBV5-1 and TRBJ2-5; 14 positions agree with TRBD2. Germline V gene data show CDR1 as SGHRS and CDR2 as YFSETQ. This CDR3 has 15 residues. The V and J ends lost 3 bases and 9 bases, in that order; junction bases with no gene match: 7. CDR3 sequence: CASSWGLAGAAAQYF. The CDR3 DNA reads TGCGCCAGCAGCTGGGGACTAGCGGGGGCAGCGGCCCAGTACTTC.

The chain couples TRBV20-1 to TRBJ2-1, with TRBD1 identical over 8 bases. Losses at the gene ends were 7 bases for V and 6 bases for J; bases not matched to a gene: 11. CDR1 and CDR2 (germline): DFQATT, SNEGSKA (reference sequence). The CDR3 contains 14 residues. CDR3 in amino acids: CSVHPGTGLNEQFF. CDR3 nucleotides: TGCAGTGTTCACCCCGGGACAGGTCTCAATGAGCAGTTCTTC.

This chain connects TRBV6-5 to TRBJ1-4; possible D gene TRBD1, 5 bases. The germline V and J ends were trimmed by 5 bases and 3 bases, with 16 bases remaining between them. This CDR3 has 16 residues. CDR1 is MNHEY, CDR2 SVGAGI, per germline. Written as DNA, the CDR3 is TGTGCCAGCAGTCGACGACAGTTGGGGGCTAATGAAAAACTGTTTTTT. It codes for CASSRRQLGANEKLFF.

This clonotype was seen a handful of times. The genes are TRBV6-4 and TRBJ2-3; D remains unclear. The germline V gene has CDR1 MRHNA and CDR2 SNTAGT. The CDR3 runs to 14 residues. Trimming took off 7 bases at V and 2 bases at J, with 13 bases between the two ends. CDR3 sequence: CASTEDGNTDTQYF. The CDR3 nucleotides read TGTGCCAGCACAGAGGACGGAAACACAGATACGCAGTATTTT.

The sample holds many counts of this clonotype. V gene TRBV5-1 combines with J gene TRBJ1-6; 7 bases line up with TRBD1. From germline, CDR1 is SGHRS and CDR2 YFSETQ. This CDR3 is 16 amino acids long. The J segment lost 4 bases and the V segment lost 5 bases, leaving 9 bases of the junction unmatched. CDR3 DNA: TGCGCCAGCAGAAACGACGGACAGGCATATAATTCACCCCTCCACTTT. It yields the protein CASRNDGQAYNSPLHF.

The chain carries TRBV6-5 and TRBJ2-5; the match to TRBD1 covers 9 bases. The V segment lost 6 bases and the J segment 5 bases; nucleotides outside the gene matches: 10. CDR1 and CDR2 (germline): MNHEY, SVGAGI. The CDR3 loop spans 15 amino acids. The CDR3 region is CASRENRGRGETQYF. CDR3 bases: TGTGCCAGCAGGGAGAACAGGGGGCGCGGGGAGACCCAGTACTTC.

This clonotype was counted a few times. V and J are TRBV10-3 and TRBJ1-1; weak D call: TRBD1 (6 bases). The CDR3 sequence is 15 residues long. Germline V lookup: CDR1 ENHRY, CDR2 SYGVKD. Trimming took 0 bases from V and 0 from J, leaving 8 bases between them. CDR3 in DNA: TGTGCCATCAGTGAGTCAGGGGGAGTGAACACTGAAGCTTTCTTT. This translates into CAISESGGVNTEAFF.

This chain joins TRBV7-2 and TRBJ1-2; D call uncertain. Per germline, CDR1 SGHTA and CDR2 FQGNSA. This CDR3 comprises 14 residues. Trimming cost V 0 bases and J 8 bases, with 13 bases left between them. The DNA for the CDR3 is TGTGCCAGCAGCTTAGCCTCGAGAACGAGGGGCTACACCTTC. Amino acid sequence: CASSLASRTRGYTF.

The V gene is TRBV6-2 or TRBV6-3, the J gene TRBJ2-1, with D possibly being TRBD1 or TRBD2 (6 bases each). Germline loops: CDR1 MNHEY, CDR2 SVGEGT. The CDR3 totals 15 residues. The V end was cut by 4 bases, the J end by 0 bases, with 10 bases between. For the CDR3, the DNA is TGTGCCAGCAGTTTCGGGGGCCCCTCCTACAATGAGCAGTTCTTC. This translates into CASSFGGPSYNEQFF.

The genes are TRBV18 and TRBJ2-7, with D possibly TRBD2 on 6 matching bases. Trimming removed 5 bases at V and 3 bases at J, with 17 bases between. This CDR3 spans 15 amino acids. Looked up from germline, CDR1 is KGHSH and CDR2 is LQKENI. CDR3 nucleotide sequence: TGTGCCAGCTCAGATTCGGAGGGGCCCCTCTACGAGCAGTACGTC. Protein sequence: CASSDSEGPLYEQYV.

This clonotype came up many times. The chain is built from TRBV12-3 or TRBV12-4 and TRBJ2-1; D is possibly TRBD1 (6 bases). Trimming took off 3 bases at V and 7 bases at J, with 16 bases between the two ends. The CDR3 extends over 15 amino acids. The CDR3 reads CASSFLEGVRNEQFF. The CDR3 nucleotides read TGTGCCAGCAGTTTCTTAGAGGGGGTGCGAAATGAGCAGTTCTTC.

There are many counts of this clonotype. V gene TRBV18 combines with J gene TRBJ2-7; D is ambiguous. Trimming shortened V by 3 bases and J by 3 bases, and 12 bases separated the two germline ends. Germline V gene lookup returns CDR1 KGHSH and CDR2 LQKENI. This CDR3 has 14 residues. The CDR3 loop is CASSPASVGYEQYF. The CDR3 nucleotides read TGTGCCAGCTCACCCGCGAGTGTGGGCTACGAGCAGTACTTC.

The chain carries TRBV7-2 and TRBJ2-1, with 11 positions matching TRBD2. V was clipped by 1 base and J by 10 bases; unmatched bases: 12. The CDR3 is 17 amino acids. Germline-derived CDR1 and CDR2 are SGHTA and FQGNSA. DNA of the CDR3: TGTGCCAGCAGCTTAGTATCTGGTCTAGCGGGGGGATTGGAGCAGTTCTTC. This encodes CASSLVSGLAGGLEQFF.

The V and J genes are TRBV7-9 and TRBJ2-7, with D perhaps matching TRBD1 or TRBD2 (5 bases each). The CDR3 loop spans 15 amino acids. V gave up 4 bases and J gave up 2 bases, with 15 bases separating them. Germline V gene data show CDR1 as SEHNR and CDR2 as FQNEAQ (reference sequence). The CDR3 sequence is CASSSWDRDTYEQYF. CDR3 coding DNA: TGTGCCAGCAGCTCCTGGGACCGAGACACCTACGAGCAGTACTTC.

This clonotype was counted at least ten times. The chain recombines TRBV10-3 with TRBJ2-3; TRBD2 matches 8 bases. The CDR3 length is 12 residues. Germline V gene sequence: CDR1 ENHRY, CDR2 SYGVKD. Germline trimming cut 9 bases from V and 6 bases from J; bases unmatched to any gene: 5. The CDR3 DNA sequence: TGTGCCATAAGAACTAGCGGTGATACGCAGTATTTT. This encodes CAIRTSGDTQYF.

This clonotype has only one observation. CDR3 residues: CASSLVMGTDTQYF. The DNA of the CDR3 is TGCGCCAGCAGCTTGGTTATGGGCACAGATACGCAGTATTTT. The genes are TRBV5-1 and TRBJ2-3; the D is unclear. V shed 0 bases and J shed 1 base, with 6 bases lying between them. The CDR3 contains 14 residues. The germline V gene has CDR1 SGHRS and CDR2 YFSETQ.

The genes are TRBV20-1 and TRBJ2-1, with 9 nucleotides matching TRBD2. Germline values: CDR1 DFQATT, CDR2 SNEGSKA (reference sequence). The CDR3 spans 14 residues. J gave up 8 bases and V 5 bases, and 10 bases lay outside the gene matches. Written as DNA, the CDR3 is TGCAGTGCTCCCGCGGGGGGGAATCACCATGAGCAGTTCTTC. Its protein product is CSAPAGGNHHEQFF.

In DNA, the CDR3 is TGTGCCAGCAGCTTCGAACAGGGTGGCAATGAGCAGTTCTTC. This encodes CASSFEQGGNEQFF. V usage is TRBV7-9 and J usage is TRBJ2-1, with a tentative D call TRBD1 (6 bases). The germline V gene encodes CDR1 SEHNR and CDR2 FQNEAQ (reference sequence). The CDR3 sequence is 14 residues long. The ends were cut back, 3 bases at V and 6 bases at J, with 12 bases in the middle.

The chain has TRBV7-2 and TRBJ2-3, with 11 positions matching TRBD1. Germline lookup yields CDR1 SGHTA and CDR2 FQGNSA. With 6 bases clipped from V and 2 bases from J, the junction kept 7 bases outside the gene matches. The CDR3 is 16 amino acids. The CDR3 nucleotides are TGTGCCAGCAGACCTAGGACAGGGGGCTACACAGATACGCAGTATTTT. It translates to CASRPRTGGYTDTQYF.

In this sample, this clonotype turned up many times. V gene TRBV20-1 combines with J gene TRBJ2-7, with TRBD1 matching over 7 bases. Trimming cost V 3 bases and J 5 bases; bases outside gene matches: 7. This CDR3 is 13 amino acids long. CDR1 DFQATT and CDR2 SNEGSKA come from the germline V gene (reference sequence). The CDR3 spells CSARHRGRDEQYF. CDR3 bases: TGCAGTGCTAGGCACAGGGGAAGGGACGAGCAGTACTTC.

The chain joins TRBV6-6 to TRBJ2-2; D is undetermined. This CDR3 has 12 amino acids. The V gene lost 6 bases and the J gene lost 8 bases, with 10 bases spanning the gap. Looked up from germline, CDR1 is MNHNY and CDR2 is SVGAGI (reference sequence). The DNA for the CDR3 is TGTGCCAGCAGGCCCCGGCCGGGGGAGCTGTTTTTT. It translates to CASRPRPGELFF.

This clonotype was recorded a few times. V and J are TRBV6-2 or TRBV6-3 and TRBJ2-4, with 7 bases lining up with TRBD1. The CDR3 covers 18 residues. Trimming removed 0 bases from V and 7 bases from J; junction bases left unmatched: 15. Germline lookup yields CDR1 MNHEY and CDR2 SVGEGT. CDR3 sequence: CASSYSPFGGDRENIQYF. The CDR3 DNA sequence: TGTGCCAGCAGTTACTCGCCCTTTGGCGGAGACAGGGAGAACATTCAGTACTTC.

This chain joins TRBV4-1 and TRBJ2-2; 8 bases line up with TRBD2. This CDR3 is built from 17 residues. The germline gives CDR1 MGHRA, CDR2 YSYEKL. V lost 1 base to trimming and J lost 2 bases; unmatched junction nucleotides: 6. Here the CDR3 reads CASSQALAGLNTGELFF. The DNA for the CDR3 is TGCGCCAGCAGCCAAGCGTTAGCGGGGCTTAACACCGGGGAGCTGTTTTTT.

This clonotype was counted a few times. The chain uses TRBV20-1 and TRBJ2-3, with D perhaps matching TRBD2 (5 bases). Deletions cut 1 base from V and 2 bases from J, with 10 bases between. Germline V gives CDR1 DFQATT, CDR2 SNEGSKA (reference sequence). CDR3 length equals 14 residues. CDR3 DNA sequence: TGCAGTGCTAGAGCGACTACCCTCACAGATACGCAGTATTTT. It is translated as CSARATTLTDTQYF.

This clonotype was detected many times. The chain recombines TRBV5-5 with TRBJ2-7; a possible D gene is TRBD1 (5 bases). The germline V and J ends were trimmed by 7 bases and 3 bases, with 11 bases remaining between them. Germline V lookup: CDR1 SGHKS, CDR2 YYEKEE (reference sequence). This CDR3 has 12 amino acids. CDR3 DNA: TGTGCCAGCTCCCGGCAGGGCTACGAGCAGTACTTC. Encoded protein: CASSRQGYEQYF.

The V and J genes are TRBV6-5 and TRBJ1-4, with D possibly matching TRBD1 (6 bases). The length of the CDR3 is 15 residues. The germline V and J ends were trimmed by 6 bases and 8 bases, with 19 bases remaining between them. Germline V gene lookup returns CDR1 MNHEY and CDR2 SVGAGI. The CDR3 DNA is TGTGCCAGCAGCCGACTAAACAGGGATTTCGAAAAACTGTTTTTT. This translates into CASSRLNRDFEKLFF.

The CDR3 sequence is CASIGDRGRQETQYF. In DNA form, the CDR3 reads TGTGCCAGCATCGGGGACAGGGGGCGGCAAGAGACCCAGTACTTC. The chain couples TRBV27 to TRBJ2-5; 12 bases align to TRBD1. J gave up 2 bases and V 7 bases, and 5 bases lay outside the gene matches. The CDR3 extends over 15 amino acids. Germline V lookup: CDR1 MNHEY, CDR2 SMNVEV (reference sequence).

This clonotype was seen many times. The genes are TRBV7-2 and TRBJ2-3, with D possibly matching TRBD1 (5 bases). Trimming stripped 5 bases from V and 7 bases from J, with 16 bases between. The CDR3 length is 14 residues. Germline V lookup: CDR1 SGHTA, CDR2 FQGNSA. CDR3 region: CASSPRWGTHTQYF. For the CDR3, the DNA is TGTGCCAGCAGCCCCCGGTGGGGCACCCATACGCAGTATTTT.

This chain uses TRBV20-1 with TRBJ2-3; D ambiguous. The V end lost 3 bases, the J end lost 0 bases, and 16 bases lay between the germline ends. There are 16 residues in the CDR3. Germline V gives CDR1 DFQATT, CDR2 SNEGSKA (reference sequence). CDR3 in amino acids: CSASSPPGTSTDTQYF. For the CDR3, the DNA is TGCAGTGCTAGTTCCCCCCCCGGCACTAGCACAGATACGCAGTATTTT.

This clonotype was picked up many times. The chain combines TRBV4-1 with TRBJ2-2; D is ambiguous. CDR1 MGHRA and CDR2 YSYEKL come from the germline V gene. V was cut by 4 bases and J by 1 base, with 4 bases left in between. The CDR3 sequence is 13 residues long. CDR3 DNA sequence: TGCGCCAGCAGCCGGGAGAACACCGGGGAGCTGTTTTTT. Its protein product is CASSRENTGELFF.